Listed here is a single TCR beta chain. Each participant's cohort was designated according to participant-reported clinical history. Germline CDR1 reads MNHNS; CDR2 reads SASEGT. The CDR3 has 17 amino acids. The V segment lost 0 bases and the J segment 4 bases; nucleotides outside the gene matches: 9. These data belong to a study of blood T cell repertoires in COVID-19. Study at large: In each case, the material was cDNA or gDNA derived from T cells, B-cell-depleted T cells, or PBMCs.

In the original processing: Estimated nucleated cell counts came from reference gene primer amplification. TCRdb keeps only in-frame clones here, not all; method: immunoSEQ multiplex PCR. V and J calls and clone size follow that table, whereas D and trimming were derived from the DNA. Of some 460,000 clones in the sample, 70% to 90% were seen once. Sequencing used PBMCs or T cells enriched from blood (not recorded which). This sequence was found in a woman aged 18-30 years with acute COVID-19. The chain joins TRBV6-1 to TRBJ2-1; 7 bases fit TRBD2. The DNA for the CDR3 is TGTGCCAGCAGTGAAGCGGGAGCGGGATCGGATTACAATGAGCAGTTCTTC. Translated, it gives CASSEAGAGSDYNEQFF.